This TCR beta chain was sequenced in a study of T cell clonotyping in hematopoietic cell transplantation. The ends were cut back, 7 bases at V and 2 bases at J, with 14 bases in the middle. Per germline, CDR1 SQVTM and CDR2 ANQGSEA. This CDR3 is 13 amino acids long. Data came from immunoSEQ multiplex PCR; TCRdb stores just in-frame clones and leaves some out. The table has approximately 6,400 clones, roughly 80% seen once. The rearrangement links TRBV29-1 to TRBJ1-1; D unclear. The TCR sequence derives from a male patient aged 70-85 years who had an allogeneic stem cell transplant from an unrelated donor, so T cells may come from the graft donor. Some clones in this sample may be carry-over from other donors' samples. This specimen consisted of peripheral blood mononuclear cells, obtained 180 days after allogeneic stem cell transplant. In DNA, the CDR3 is TGCAGCGCCCGCCTACCACCAAACACTGAAGCTTTCTTT. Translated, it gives CSARLPPNTEAFF.